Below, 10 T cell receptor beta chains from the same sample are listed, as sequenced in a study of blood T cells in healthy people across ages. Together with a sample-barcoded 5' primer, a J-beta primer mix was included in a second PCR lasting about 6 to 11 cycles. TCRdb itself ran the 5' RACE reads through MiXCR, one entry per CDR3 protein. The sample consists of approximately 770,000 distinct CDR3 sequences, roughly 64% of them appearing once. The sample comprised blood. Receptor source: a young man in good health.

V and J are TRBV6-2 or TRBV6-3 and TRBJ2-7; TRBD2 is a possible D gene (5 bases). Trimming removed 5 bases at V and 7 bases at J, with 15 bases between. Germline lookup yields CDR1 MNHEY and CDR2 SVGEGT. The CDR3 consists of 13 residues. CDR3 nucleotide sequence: TGTGCCAGCAGTCTCCGGGGTATTAATGAGCAGTACTTC. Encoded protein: CASSLRGINEQYF.

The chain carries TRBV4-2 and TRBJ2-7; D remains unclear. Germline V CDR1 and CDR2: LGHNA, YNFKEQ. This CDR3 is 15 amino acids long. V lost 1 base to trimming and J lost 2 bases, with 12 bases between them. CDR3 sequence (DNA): TGTGCCAGCAGCCAAGTAAAGGCGGCGCCCTACGAGCAGTACTTC. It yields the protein CASSQVKAAPYEQYF.

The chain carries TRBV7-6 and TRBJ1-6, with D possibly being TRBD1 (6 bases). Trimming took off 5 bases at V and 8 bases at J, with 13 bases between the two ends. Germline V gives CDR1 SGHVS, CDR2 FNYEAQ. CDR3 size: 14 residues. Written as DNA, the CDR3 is TGTGCCAGCAGCCGTAGACAGGCCGATTCACCCCTCCACTTT. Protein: CASSRRQADSPLHF.

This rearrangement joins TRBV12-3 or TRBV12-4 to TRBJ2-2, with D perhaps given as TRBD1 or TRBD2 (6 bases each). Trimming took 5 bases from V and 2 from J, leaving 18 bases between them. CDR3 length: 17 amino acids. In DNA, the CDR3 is TGTGCCAGCAGTCCCCCTAGGGGGGCCATTAACACCGGGGAGCTGTTTTTT. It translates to CASSPPRGAINTGELFF.

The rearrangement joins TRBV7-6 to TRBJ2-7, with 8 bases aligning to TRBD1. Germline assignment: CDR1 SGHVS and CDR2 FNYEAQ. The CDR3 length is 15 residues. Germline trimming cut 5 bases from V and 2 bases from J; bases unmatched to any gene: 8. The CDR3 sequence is CASSPTPGQAYEQYF. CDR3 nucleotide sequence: TGTGCCAGCAGCCCCACCCCGGGACAGGCCTACGAGCAGTACTTC. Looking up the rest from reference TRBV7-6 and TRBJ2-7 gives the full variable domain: GAGVSQSPRYKVTKRGQDVALRCDPISGHVSLYWYRQALGQGPEFLTYFNYEAQQDKSGLPNDRFSAERPEGSISTLTIQRTEQRDSAMYRCASSPTPGQAYEQYFGPGTRLTVT.

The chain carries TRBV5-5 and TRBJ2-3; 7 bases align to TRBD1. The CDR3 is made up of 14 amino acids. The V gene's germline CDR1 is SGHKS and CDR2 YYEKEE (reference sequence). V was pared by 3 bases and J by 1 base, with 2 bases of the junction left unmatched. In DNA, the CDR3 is TGTGCCAGCAGCTCTACAGGGGGCACAGATACGCAGTATTTT. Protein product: CASSSTGGTDTQYF.

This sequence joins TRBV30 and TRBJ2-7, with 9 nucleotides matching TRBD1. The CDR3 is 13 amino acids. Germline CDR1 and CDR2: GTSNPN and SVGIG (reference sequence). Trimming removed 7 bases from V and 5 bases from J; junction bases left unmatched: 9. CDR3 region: CASTGTGYDEQYF. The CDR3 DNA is TGTGCCTCGACCGGGACAGGGTATGACGAGCAGTACTTC.

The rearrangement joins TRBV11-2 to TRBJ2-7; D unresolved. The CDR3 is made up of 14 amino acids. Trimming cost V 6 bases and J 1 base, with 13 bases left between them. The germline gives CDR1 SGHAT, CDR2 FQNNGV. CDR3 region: CASRDGPRSYEQYF. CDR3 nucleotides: TGTGCCAGCAGGGACGGACCCCGTTCCTACGAGCAGTACTTC.

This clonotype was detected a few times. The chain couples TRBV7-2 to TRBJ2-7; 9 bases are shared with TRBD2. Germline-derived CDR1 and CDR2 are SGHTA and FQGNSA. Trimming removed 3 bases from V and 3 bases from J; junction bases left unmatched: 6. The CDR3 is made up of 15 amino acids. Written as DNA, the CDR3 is TGTGCCAGCAGCTTGTCAGCGGGGGGTGACTACGAGCAGTACTTC. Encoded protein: CASSLSAGGDYEQYF.

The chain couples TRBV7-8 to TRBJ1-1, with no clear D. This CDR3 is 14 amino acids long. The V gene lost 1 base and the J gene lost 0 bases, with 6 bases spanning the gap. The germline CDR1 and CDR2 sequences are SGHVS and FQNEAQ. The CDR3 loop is CASSLEVLNTEAFF. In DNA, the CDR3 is TGTGCCAGCAGCTTAGAGGTGCTGAACACTGAAGCTTTCTTT.